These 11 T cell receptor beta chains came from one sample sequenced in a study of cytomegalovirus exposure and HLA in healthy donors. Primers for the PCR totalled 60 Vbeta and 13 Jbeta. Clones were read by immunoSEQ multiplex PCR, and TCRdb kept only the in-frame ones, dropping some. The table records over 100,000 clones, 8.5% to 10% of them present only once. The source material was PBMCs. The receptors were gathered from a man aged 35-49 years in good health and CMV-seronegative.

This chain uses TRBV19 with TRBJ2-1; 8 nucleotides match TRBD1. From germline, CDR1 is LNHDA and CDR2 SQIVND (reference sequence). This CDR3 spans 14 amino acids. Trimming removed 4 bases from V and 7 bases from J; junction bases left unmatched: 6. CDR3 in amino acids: CASSTWTGMNEQFF. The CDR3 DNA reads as TGTGCCAGTAGTACCTGGACAGGGATGAATGAGCAGTTCTTC. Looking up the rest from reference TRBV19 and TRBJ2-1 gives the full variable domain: DGGITQSPKYLFRKEGQNVTLSCEQNLNHDAMYWYRQDPGQGLRLIYYSQIVNDFQKGDIAEGYSVSREKKESFPLTVTSAQKNPTAFYLCASSTWTGMNEQFFGPGTRLTVL.

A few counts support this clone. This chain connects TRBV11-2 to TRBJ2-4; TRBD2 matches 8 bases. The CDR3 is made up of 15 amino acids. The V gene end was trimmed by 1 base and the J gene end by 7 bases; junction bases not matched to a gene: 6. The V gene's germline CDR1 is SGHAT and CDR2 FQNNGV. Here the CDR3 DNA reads TGTGCCAGCAGCTTAGCGGGGGGGCCGTGGAACATTCAGTACTTC. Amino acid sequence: CASSLAGGPWNIQYF.

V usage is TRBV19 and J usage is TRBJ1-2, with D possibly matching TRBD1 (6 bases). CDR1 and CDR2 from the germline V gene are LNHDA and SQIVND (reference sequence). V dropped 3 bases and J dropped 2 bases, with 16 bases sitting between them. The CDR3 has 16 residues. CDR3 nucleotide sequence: TGTGCCAGTAGTATCACGGCGGGGGCAGCCAACTATGGCTACACCTTC. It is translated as CASSITAGAANYGYTF.

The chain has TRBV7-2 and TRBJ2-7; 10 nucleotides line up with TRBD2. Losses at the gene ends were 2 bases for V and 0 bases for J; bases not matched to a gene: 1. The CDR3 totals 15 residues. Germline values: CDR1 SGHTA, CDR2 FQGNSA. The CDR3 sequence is CASSLLAGASYEQYF. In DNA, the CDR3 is TGTGCCAGCAGCTTACTAGCGGGGGCCTCCTACGAGCAGTACTTC.

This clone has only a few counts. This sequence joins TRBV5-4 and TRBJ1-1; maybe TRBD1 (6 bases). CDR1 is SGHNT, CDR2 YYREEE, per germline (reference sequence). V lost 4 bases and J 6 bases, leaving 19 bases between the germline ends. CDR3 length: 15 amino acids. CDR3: CASSLKQGIKAEAFF. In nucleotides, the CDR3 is TGTGCCAGCAGCCTCAAACAGGGAATCAAAGCTGAAGCTTTCTTT.

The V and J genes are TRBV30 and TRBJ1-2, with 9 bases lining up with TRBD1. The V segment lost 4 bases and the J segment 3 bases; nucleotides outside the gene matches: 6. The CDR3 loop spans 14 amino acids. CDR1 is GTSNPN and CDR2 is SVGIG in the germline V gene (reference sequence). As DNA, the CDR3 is TGTGCCTGGATCGTACAGGGGGCAGACTATGGCTACACCTTC. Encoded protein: CAWIVQGADYGYTF.

CDR3 region: CASSPRRGNTEAFF. DNA for the CDR3: TGTGCCAGCAGTCCCAGGAGGGGGAACACTGAAGCTTTCTTT. This rearrangement joins TRBV6-1 to TRBJ1-1, with D possibly TRBD1 on 5 matching bases. V was trimmed by 5 bases and J by 1 base, leaving 11 bases between them. The CDR3 runs 14 residues. Per germline, CDR1 MNHNS and CDR2 SASEGT.

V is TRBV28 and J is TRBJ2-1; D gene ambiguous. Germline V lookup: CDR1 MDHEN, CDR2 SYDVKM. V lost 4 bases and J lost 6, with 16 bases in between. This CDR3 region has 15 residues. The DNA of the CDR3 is TGTGCCAGCAGTTCGGAGATGGTGCTGGGCAATGAGCAGTTCTTC. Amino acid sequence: CASSSEMVLGNEQFF.

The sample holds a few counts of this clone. The CDR3 bases are TGTGCCAGCAGCCGGCCCAGGGGCGACACTGAAGCTTTCTTT. Its protein product is CASSRPRGDTEAFF. The genes are TRBV6-5 and TRBJ1-1, with D possibly matching TRBD1 (6 bases). The germline V gene has CDR1 MNHEY and CDR2 SVGAGI. CDR3 length: 14 amino acids. V lost 6 bases and J lost 3, with 14 bases in between.

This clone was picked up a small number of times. Here the CDR3 DNA reads TGTGCCAGTAGTATCACAGGGGGCGCGTACGAGCAGTACTTC. Translation gives CASSITGGAYEQYF. The chain joins TRBV19 to TRBJ2-7; 9 nucleotides align to TRBD1. Looked up from germline, CDR1 is LNHDA and CDR2 is SQIVND (reference sequence). V lost 3 bases and J lost 4; bases outside the gene matches: 4. The CDR3 has 14 amino acids.

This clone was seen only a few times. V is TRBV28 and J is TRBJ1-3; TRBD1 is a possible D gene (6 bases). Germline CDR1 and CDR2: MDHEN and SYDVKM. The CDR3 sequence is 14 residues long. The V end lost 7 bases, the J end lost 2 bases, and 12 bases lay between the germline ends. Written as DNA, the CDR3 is TGTGCCAGCATCGAGGGGGAGACTGGAAACACCATATATTTT. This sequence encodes CASIEGETGNTIYF. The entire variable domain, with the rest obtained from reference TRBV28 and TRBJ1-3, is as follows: DVKVTQSSRYLVKRTGEKVFLECVQDMDHENMFWYRQDPGLGLRLIYFSYDVKMKEKGDIPEGYSVSREKKERFSLILESASTNQTSMYLCASIEGETGNTIYFGEGSWLTVV.